This TCR beta chain was profiled in a study of identical twins. MiXCR, run by TCRdb on the 5' RACE reads, gives a single entry per CDR3 protein. Among hundreds of thousands of distinct CDR3 sequences listed, around 24% were seen once. Per the germline V gene, CDR1 is SGHTA and CDR2 is FQGNSA. This CDR3 contains 14 residues. The junction had 6 bases not matched to a gene; V was cut back by 3 bases and J by 9 bases. The sample was also reused in another study, on T cells expressing NK-cell markers.

The sample consisted of CD4+ T cells sorted from blood. This clonotype was obtained from a woman under 30 in good health. The chain combines TRBV7-2 with TRBJ2-1; 9 bases fit TRBD2. CDR3: CASSFGSGSVEQFF. For the CDR3, the DNA is TGTGCCAGCAGCTTCGGTAGCGGGAGCGTTGAGCAGTTCTTC.